The 19 T cell receptor beta chains reported below all come from one sample, sequenced in a study of control samples from healthy donors and cancer patients. The repertoire was sequenced with immunoSEQ multiplex PCR; TCRdb's copy has only in-frame clones and lacks some. The table lists roughly 220,000 clones, 85% to 95% of them singletons, with more than 1.3% in the top ten. The sequenced material came from blood. All receptors derive from a man between 50 and 59 years old in good health.

The rearrangement links TRBV5-1 to TRBJ2-6; possible D gene TRBD1, 5 bases. Germline values: CDR1 SGHRS, CDR2 YFSETQ. The CDR3 loop spans 16 amino acids. V shed 4 bases and J shed 2 bases, with 13 bases lying between them. CDR3 nucleotide sequence: TGCGCCAGCAGCCTCCTTCAGGGTACTGGGGCCAACGTCCTGACTTTC. This encodes CASSLLQGTGANVLTF.

The gene calls are TRBV9 and TRBJ2-1, with TRBD2 as a possible D gene (5 bases). Germline V gene sequence: CDR1 SGDLS, CDR2 YYNGEE. The CDR3 loop spans 15 amino acids. V gave up 0 bases and J gave up 4 bases, with 11 bases separating them. The CDR3 DNA is TGTGCCAGCAGCGTAGTTGCCGGAGGATACAATGAGCAGTTCTTC. Protein: CASSVVAGGYNEQFF.

V is TRBV6-1 and J is TRBJ1-5, with D maybe TRBD1 (6 bases). The CDR3 is 17 amino acids. Germline CDR1 and CDR2: MNHNS and SASEGT. With 4 bases removed from V and 0 bases from J, the gap between germline ends came to 16 bases. The CDR3: CASSVRGGGNSNQPQHF. The CDR3 nucleotides are TGTGCCAGCAGTGTCCGAGGGGGGGGGAATAGCAATCAGCCCCAGCATTTT.

The chain joins TRBV6-5 to TRBJ1-5, with 11 bases matching TRBD1. J was trimmed by 6 bases and V by 6 bases; bases with no gene match: 4. Germline values: CDR1 MNHEY, CDR2 SVGAGI. The CDR3 loop spans 14 amino acids. The CDR3 DNA reads TGTGCCAGCAGCCAGGGACAGGGGGGTCAGCCCCAGCATTTT. Translated, it gives CASSQGQGGQPQHF.

V usage is TRBV12-3 or TRBV12-4 and J usage is TRBJ1-1; D gene uncertain. This CDR3 comprises 13 residues. Between the trimmed V and J ends, which lost 4 bases and 1 base, there was a span of 7 bases. The CDR3 spells CASSWTENTEAFF. The CDR3 bases are TGTGCCAGCAGTTGGACGGAGAACACTGAAGCTTTCTTT.

V is TRBV2 and J is TRBJ1-2, with D tentatively TRBD1 (5 bases). With 5 bases removed from V and 8 bases from J, the gap between germline ends came to 21 bases. The CDR3 sequence is 15 residues long. The germline CDR1 and CDR2 sequences are SNHLY and FYNNEI. The CDR3 nucleotides read TGTGCCAGCAGTCAAACGTCCCAGGGCTCGGGAGGCTACACCTTC. This codes for CASSQTSQGSGGYTF. The whole variable domain, remainder taken from reference TRBV2 and TRBJ1-2, is EPEVTQTPSHQVTQMGQEVILRCVPISNHLYFYWYRQILGQKVEFLVSFYNNEISEKSEIFDDQFSVERPDGSNFTLKIRSTKLEDSAMYFCASSQTSQGSGGYTFGSGTRLTVV.

CDR3 residues: CASSSNRGESPLHF. The CDR3 DNA is TGTGCCAGCAGTAGTAACAGGGGCGAATCACCCCTCCACTTT. V is TRBV2 and J is TRBJ1-6; 7 nucleotides line up with TRBD1. This CDR3 is built from 14 residues. J gave up 10 bases and V 5 bases, and 8 bases lay outside the gene matches. Germline lookup yields CDR1 SNHLY and CDR2 FYNNEI.

This chain uses TRBV11-3 with TRBJ1-1; possibly TRBD1 for D (5 bases). Trimming removed 1 base from V and 5 bases from J, with 14 bases in between. This CDR3 region has 15 residues. Germline-derived CDR1 and CDR2 are SGHNT and YENEEA. CDR3 DNA sequence: TGTGCCAGCAGCTTAGGGGGCAGGGAACATACTGAAGCTTTCTTT. This encodes CASSLGGREHTEAFF.

A single count supports this clone. The V gene is TRBV4-2, the J gene TRBJ2-2; D may correspond to TRBD1 or TRBD2 (5 bases each). Germline loops: CDR1 LGHNA, CDR2 YNFKEQ. The CDR3 contains 14 residues. Trimming took 1 base from V and 4 from J, leaving 7 bases between them. The CDR3 coding sequence is TGTGCCAGCAGCCAAGCAGGGACCACCGGGGAGCTGTTTTTT. The encoded protein is CASSQAGTTGELFF.

The chain links TRBV5-5 to TRBJ1-3; unclear D gene. The CDR3 loop spans 15 amino acids. Trimming stripped 0 bases from V and 1 base from J, with 8 bases between. Germline V CDR1 and CDR2: SGHKS, YYEKEE (reference sequence). The CDR3 region has the DNA TGTGCCAGCAGCTTGGGATGGGGATCTGGAAACACCATATATTTT. It encodes CASSLGWGSGNTIYF.

This chain connects TRBV30 to TRBJ1-1, with a possible D match to TRBD1 (6 bases). CDR3 size: 12 residues. Trimming removed 2 bases at V and 4 bases at J, with 8 bases between. Germline V gene lookup returns CDR1 GTSNPN and CDR2 SVGIG (reference sequence). In DNA form, the CDR3 reads TGTGCCTGGAGTTGGGGGCTCACTGAAGCTTTCTTT. It is translated as CAWSWGLTEAFF.

The genes are TRBV15 and TRBJ1-1; D gene ambiguous. CDR3 length: 16 amino acids. V was clipped by 0 bases and J by 0 bases, with 11 bases between them. Germline CDR1 and CDR2: LNHNV and YYDKDF (reference sequence). The CDR3 DNA follows: TGTGCCACCAGCAGAGATCAGGTTGCCGTGAACACTGAAGCTTTCTTT. Amino acids: CATSRDQVAVNTEAFF.

Details on this clone: The same CDR3 also results from other DNA sequences found in this sample. The chain links TRBV28 to TRBJ1-2; TRBD1 agrees at 8 bases. Germline trimming cut 5 bases from V and 2 bases from J; bases unmatched to any gene: 4. CDR1 MDHEN and CDR2 SYDVKM come from the germline V gene. The CDR3 has 14 residues. The DNA of the CDR3 is TGTGCCAGCAGTCTTACAGGGGGGAACTATGGCTACACCTTC. As protein: CASSLTGGNYGYTF.

The chain recombines TRBV9 with TRBJ1-3; no firm D call. The CDR3 covers 15 residues. CDR1 is SGDLS and CDR2 is YYNGEE in the germline V gene. V lost 1 base to trimming and J lost 0 bases, with 8 bases between them. This chain's CDR3 is CASSVTTDSGNTIYF. The CDR3 DNA follows: TGTGCCAGCAGCGTAACCACCGACTCTGGAAACACCATATATTTT.

For this clone: The sample holds other DNA sequences that translate to the same CDR3. The V and J genes are TRBV27 and TRBJ1-3, with D hard to call. Trimming shortened V by 6 bases and J by 4 bases, and 13 bases separated the two germline ends. The length of the CDR3 is 14 residues. Germline V gene data show CDR1 as MNHEY and CDR2 as SMNVEV (reference sequence). CDR3 loop: CASSSPTLGNTIYF. Here the CDR3 DNA reads TGTGCCAGCAGCTCCCCGACCCTGGGAAACACCATATATTTT.

The V gene is TRBV30, the J gene TRBJ2-7; 8 bases line up with TRBD2. J was trimmed by 2 bases and V by 0 bases; bases with no gene match: 9. CDR1 is GTSNPN and CDR2 is SVGIG in the germline V gene (reference sequence). The CDR3 length is 16 residues. The CDR3 DNA sequence: TGTGCCTGGAGTGTTTATAAAGGGACTAGGACCTACGAGCAGTACTTC. Translating gives CAWSVYKGTRTYEQYF.

CDR3 DNA sequence: TGTGCCAGCAGTTTGGGCGGGAGGGCGAAGGCCTACGAGCAGTACTTC. It is translated as CASSLGGRAKAYEQYF. The chain uses TRBV6-5 and TRBJ2-7; 9 positions match TRBD2. V lost 4 bases, J lost 2 bases, and 9 bases stayed unmatched. Looked up from germline, CDR1 is MNHEY and CDR2 is SVGAGI. The CDR3 has 16 amino acids.

J is TRBJ1-6 and V is TRBV2; D may be TRBD1 (5 bases). Looked up from germline, CDR1 is SNHLY and CDR2 is FYNNEI. The CDR3 has 14 amino acids. The V gene lost 3 bases and the J gene lost 10 bases, with 13 bases spanning the gap. In DNA form, the CDR3 reads TGTGCCAGCAGTGACCAGGGTAAGAGCTCACCCCTCCACTTT. Its protein is CASSDQGKSSPLHF.

This chain connects TRBV4-3 to TRBJ1-5; a weak D match, TRBD1 (5 bases). The germline V gene has CDR1 LGHNA and CDR2 YSLEER. CDR3 length: 14 residues. Trimming removed 4 bases at V and 5 bases at J, with 12 bases between. CDR3 in DNA: TGCGCCAGCAGCCGGTGGGTGGGGGATCAGCCCCAGCATTTT. Its protein product is CASSRWVGDQPQHF.